One and the same sample provided the 10 T cell receptor beta chains below, sequenced in a study of beta chain features in type 1 diabetes. General study points: Among patients with Type 1 diabetes, TCRB CDR3s were moderately but significantly shorter in every one of the four CD4+ subsets.

No antigen is known for these receptors. TCRB transcripts that were expressed got sequenced, as all of the isolated RNA had been reverse transcribed. TCRdb keeps only in-frame clones here, not all; method: immunoSEQ multiplex PCR. The sample lists 680,000 or so clones; roughly 13% were seen once. Sequencing was done on a sample of naive CD4+ T cells from blood. These receptors all come from a young man with type 1 diabetes.

The chain is built from TRBV14 and TRBJ2-3, with D possibly called TRBD1 or TRBD2 (5 bases each). This CDR3 is built from 15 residues. Germline lookup yields CDR1 SGHDN and CDR2 FVKESK. Trimming pared 4 bases from V and 0 bases from J, leaving 11 bases between. CDR3 amino acids: CASSPRDGSTDTQYF. CDR3 sequence (DNA): TGTGCCAGCAGCCCCCGGGACGGCAGCACAGATACGCAGTATTTT.

V and J are TRBV30 and TRBJ2-2; 8 bases are shared with TRBD1. Germline V gives CDR1 GTSNPN, CDR2 SVGIG (reference sequence). The CDR3 sequence is 14 residues long. V lost 4 bases and J lost 4; bases outside the gene matches: 5. CDR3 sequence reads: CAWTSGQGTGELFF. CDR3 nucleotides: TGTGCCTGGACAAGTGGACAGGGCACCGGGGAGCTGTTTTTT. Using reference TRBV30 and TRBJ2-2 for the parts outside the CDR3, the full variable domain is SQTIHQWPATLVQPVGSPLSLECTVEGTSNPNLYWYRQAAGRGLQLLFYSVGIGQISSEVPQNLSASRPQDRQFILSSKKLLLSDSGFYLCAWTSGQGTGELFFGEGSRLTVL.

This clone showed up just a few times. The chain recombines TRBV27 with TRBJ2-7, with 9 bases fitting TRBD1. This CDR3 contains 14 residues. Germline V lookup: CDR1 MNHEY, CDR2 SMNVEV (reference sequence). Trimming cost V 3 bases and J 7 bases; bases outside gene matches: 7. The chain's CDR3 is CASSLRDRVREQYF. The CDR3 DNA reads as TGTGCCAGCAGTTTGCGGGACAGGGTTCGGGAGCAGTACTTC.

This clone was picked up a small number of times. The rearrangement links TRBV30 to TRBJ1-1, with D perhaps TRBD1 (6 bases). The CDR3 spans 14 residues. CDR1 and CDR2 (germline): GTSNPN, SVGIG (reference sequence). The ends were cut back, 8 bases at V and 0 bases at J, with 16 bases in the middle. CDR3 residues: CAAGAGAMNTEAFF. As DNA, the CDR3 is TGTGCCGCAGGGGCGGGAGCCATGAACACTGAAGCTTTCTTT.

V usage is TRBV30 and J usage is TRBJ1-1, with D uncertain. In germline, CDR1 is GTSNPN, CDR2 SVGIG (reference sequence). This CDR3 has 13 residues. V was trimmed by 8 bases and J by 0 bases, leaving 13 bases between them. The CDR3 loop is CARRNLMNTEAFF. CDR3 DNA: TGTGCCCGCCGAAACTTAATGAACACTGAAGCTTTCTTT.

This clone was counted between two and nine times. The CDR3 spells CASKSGTGQTGELFF. For the CDR3, the DNA is TGTGCCAGCAAATCCGGGACAGGCCAAACCGGGGAGCTGTTTTTT. The V and J genes are TRBV9 and TRBJ2-2; TRBD1 matches at 8 bases. CDR3 size: 15 residues. Germline loops: CDR1 SGDLS, CDR2 YYNGEE. The V and J ends lost 6 bases and 5 bases, in that order; junction bases with no gene match: 9.

The chain has TRBV5-6 and TRBJ1-2, with TRBD1 matching 8 bases. Germline assignment: CDR1 SGHDT and CDR2 YYEEEE. The CDR3 has 16 amino acids. J gave up 7 bases and V 2 bases, and 13 bases lay outside the gene matches. The CDR3 loop is CASSLFIGQGHTGYTF. The CDR3 nucleotides read TGTGCCAGCAGCTTATTTATTGGACAGGGACACACTGGCTACACCTTC.

The chain couples TRBV28 to TRBJ1-1; D gene unclear. Trimming cost V 1 base and J 3 bases, with 6 bases left between them. The CDR3 loop spans 13 amino acids. Germline V CDR1 and CDR2: MDHEN, SYDVKM. The CDR3 nucleotides are TGTGCCAGCAGTTTATTGGAGGACACTGAAGCTTTCTTT. This codes for CASSLLEDTEAFF. The whole variable domain, remainder taken from reference TRBV28 and TRBJ1-1, is DVKVTQSSRYLVKRTGEKVFLECVQDMDHENMFWYRQDPGLGLRLIYFSYDVKMKEKGDIPEGYSVSREKKERFSLILESASTNQTSMYLCASSLLEDTEAFFGQGTRLTVV.

V gene TRBV25-1 combines with J gene TRBJ2-7, with D perhaps given as TRBD1 or TRBD2 (6 bases each). Trimming pared 6 bases from V and 7 bases from J, leaving 25 bases between. Germline V CDR1 and CDR2: MGHDK, SYGVNS. The CDR3 extends over 16 amino acids. The CDR3 sequence is CASSRVTGAAMGEQYF. The CDR3 nucleotides read TGTGCCAGCAGCCGAGTGACGGGGGCGGCCATGGGAGAGCAGTACTTC.

The chain has TRBV7-6 and TRBJ1-5; possibly TRBD1 for D (5 bases). Trimming shortened V by 4 bases and J by 7 bases, and 14 bases separated the two germline ends. This CDR3 comprises 14 residues. From germline, CDR1 is SGHVS and CDR2 FNYEAQ. The DNA of the CDR3 is TGTGCCAGCAGCTCCAGGGAGACAAACCAGCCCCAGCATTTT. Residues: CASSSRETNQPQHF. The full variable domain, completed using reference TRBV7-6 and TRBJ1-5, is GAGVSQSPRYKVTKRGQDVALRCDPISGHVSLYWYRQALGQGPEFLTYFNYEAQQDKSGLPNDRFSAERPEGSISTLTIQRTEQRDSAMYRCASSSRETNQPQHFGDGTRLSIL.